A single sample gave rise to the 21 T cell receptor beta chains below, sequenced in a study of response to subunit inactivated influenza vaccine. TCRdb re-called the RT-PCR reads with MiXCR, one entry per CDR3 protein. The sample contains approximately 500,000 distinct CDR3 sequences, roughly 15% of which appear only once. The starting material was PBMCs from blood, obtained roughly 13 days after vaccination. The receptors originated from a man in his fifties or sixties who received an inactivated influenza vaccine.

The rearrangement links TRBV27 to TRBJ2-2, with D unresolved. Looked up from germline, CDR1 is MNHEY and CDR2 is SMNVEV (reference sequence). The ends were cut back, 5 bases at V and 4 bases at J, with 8 bases in the middle. The CDR3 sequence is 13 residues long. CDR3 in DNA: TGTGCCAGCAGTCATGCTGGCACCGGGGAGCTGTTTTTT. The encoded protein is CASSHAGTGELFF.

Only a few counts were recorded for this clonotype. V is TRBV5-5 and J is TRBJ1-3, with D possibly TRBD1 on 6 matching bases. The V gene lost 5 bases and the J gene lost 4 bases, with 22 bases spanning the gap. The length of the CDR3 is 17 residues. Germline lookup yields CDR1 SGHKS and CDR2 YYEKEE (reference sequence). The CDR3 bases are TGTGCCAGCAGTTATACAGGGACTGTGACATGGGGAAACACCATATATTTT. It yields the protein CASSYTGTVTWGNTIYF.

The chain uses TRBV3-1 and TRBJ2-6; 7 bases fit TRBD1. After removal of 5 bases from V and 0 bases from J, the junction contained 7 bases not matched to a gene. CDR1 is LGHDT, CDR2 YNNKEL, per germline (reference sequence). The CDR3 has 17 amino acids. CDR3 bases: TGTGCCAGCAGCTCCGGGACAGAGAACTCTGGGGCCAACGTCCTGACTTTC. It specifies CASSSGTENSGANVLTF.

The CDR3, as DNA: TGTGCCACCAGTGATTCCCGAGCGGGGGACACCGGGGAGCTGTTTTTT. Its protein is CATSDSRAGDTGELFF. V and J are TRBV24-1 and TRBJ2-2, with 8 nucleotides matching TRBD2. The ends lost 2 bases at V and 3 bases at J; junction bases unmatched: 4. CDR3 size: 16 residues. Germline assignment: CDR1 KGHDR and CDR2 SFDVKD.

The chain uses TRBV11-2 and TRBJ2-3; 8 positions match TRBD2. The CDR3 has 15 residues. The V segment lost 1 base and the J segment 5 bases; nucleotides outside the gene matches: 5. Germline CDR1 and CDR2: SGHAT and FQNNGV. The CDR3 sequence is CASSLVAGGIDTQYF. The DNA for the CDR3 is TGTGCCAGCAGCTTAGTGGCGGGGGGTATAGATACGCAGTATTTT.

V and J are TRBV4-3 and TRBJ2-5; TRBD1 or TRBD2 may be the D gene (5 bases each). CDR1 and CDR2 (germline): LGHNA, YSLEER. CDR3 length: 15 amino acids. Trimming pared 3 bases from V and 0 bases from J, leaving 11 bases between. CDR3 bases: TGCGCCAGCAGCCACTTATGGGGGTACCAAGAGACCCAGTACTTC. Translation: CASSHLWGYQETQYF.

The rearrangement uses TRBV10-3 and TRBJ2-7, with a weak D call TRBD2 (6 bases). Per the germline V gene, CDR1 is ENHRY and CDR2 is SYGVKD. The germline V and J ends were trimmed by 7 bases and 0 bases, with 7 bases remaining between them. The CDR3 totals 12 residues. The CDR3 DNA is TGTGCCATCATGGGACTCTCCTACGAGCAGTACTTC. Translation: CAIMGLSYEQYF.

The chain employs TRBV6-5 and TRBJ2-2; 7 bases are a match to TRBD1. CDR1 MNHEY and CDR2 SVGAGI come from the germline V gene. V was pared by 0 bases and J by 5 bases, with 3 bases of the junction left unmatched. The CDR3 is 15 amino acids. This chain's CDR3 is CASSYSTGHTGELFF. CDR3 bases: TGTGCCAGCAGTTACTCGACAGGGCATACCGGGGAGCTGTTTTTT.

A few counts support this clonotype. V is TRBV7-8 and J is TRBJ2-1; D call uncertain. There are 12 residues in the CDR3. Trimming removed 1 base at V and 10 bases at J, with 8 bases between. The germline gives CDR1 SGHVS, CDR2 FQNEAQ. The CDR3 is CASSLVYGEQFF. In nucleotides, the CDR3 is TGTGCCAGCAGCTTAGTGTATGGCGAGCAGTTCTTC.

The genes are TRBV11-2 and TRBJ2-5; unclear D gene. Per germline, CDR1 SGHAT and CDR2 FQNNGV. Deletions cut 4 bases from V and 4 bases from J, with 10 bases between. The CDR3 runs to 13 residues. CDR3: CASSSRTTETQYF. The DNA for the CDR3 is TGTGCCAGCAGCTCACGGACCACAGAGACCCAGTACTTC.

This clonotype was picked up one time. J is TRBJ1-1 and V is TRBV4-3; 8 bases fit TRBD1. CDR1 is LGHNA, CDR2 YSLEER, per germline. Trimming cost V 0 bases and J 2 bases; bases outside gene matches: 11. CDR3 size: 18 residues. Written as DNA, the CDR3 is TGCGCCAGCAGCCAAGATATAGGACAGGGTTTTCGTAACACTGAAGCTTTCTTT. As protein: CASSQDIGQGFRNTEAFF.

The chain is built from TRBV7-9 and TRBJ2-1; D unclear. Germline CDR1 SEHNR, CDR2 FQNEAQ (reference sequence). This CDR3 spans 13 amino acids. V was clipped by 4 bases and J by 4 bases, with 8 bases between them. This CDR3 is CASSSNQYNEQFF. CDR3 DNA: TGTGCCAGCAGCTCGAACCAATACAATGAGCAGTTCTTC.

The V gene is TRBV4-2, the J gene TRBJ2-2, with 12 bases matching TRBD2. CDR1 and CDR2 (germline): LGHNA, YNFKEQ. J was trimmed by 3 bases and V by 6 bases; bases with no gene match: 8. The CDR3 contains 17 residues. The CDR3 DNA is TGTGCCAGCAGGCAGCTAGCGGGGGGGCCGGACACCGGGGAGCTGTTTTTT. As protein: CASRQLAGGPDTGELFF.

As DNA, the CDR3 is TGCAGCGTTGCTATAGGTAGCGGGGGGGATGAGCAGTTCTTC. Its translation is CSVAIGSGGDEQFF. J is TRBJ2-1 and V is TRBV29-1; TRBD2 matches at 11 bases. This CDR3 is 14 amino acids long. V trimming: 4 bases; J trimming: 8 bases; junction bases outside the gene matches: 7. Looked up from germline, CDR1 is SQVTM and CDR2 is ANQGSEA.

This chain connects TRBV10-3 to TRBJ1-1; D might be TRBD1 (6 bases). The ends were cut back, 0 bases at V and 7 bases at J, with 12 bases in the middle. Germline values: CDR1 ENHRY, CDR2 SYGVKD. The CDR3 is 14 amino acids. CDR3: CAISESGEGVEAFF. The CDR3 coding sequence is TGTGCCATCAGTGAGTCGGGGGAGGGGGTTGAAGCTTTCTTT.

This clonotype was counted only a few times. The chain employs TRBV4-3 and TRBJ2-7; D not resolved. Germline lookup yields CDR1 LGHNA and CDR2 YSLEER. There are 15 residues in the CDR3. The V gene lost 2 bases and the J gene lost 3 bases, with 14 bases spanning the gap. The CDR3 sequence is CASSQLVVGVYEQYF. The CDR3, as DNA: TGCGCCAGCAGCCAACTGGTCGTAGGAGTCTACGAGCAGTACTTC.

The sample holds one count of this clonotype. The V gene is TRBV20-1, the J gene TRBJ2-7, with a tentative D call TRBD2 (6 bases). Germline V lookup: CDR1 DFQATT, CDR2 SNEGSKA (reference sequence). This CDR3 comprises 13 residues. Trimming removed 6 bases from V and 2 bases from J, with 14 bases in between. This CDR3 is CSAPGGVPYEQYF. The CDR3 nucleotides are TGCAGTGCCCCCGGGGGAGTCCCCTACGAGCAGTACTTC.

The chain has TRBV20-1 and TRBJ1-1; TRBD1 matches 7 bases. The V segment lost 6 bases and the J segment 10 bases; nucleotides outside the gene matches: 17. The CDR3 is made up of 14 amino acids. CDR1 is DFQATT and CDR2 is SNEGSKA in the germline V gene (reference sequence). CDR3 in amino acids: CSATTLGQDPGAFF. The CDR3 region has the DNA TGCAGTGCCACCACCCTCGGACAGGACCCAGGAGCTTTCTTT.

V usage is TRBV5-1 and J usage is TRBJ2-5; TRBD1 matches 8 bases. Germline CDR1 reads SGHRS; CDR2 reads YFSETQ. CDR3 length: 13 amino acids. J was trimmed by 3 bases and V by 4 bases; bases with no gene match: 2. CDR3 in amino acids: CASSPGQEETQYF. In DNA form, the CDR3 reads TGCGCCAGCAGCCCGGGACAGGAAGAGACCCAGTACTTC.

The chain carries TRBV5-1 and TRBJ2-2, with D perhaps TRBD2 (5 bases). Trimming pared 4 bases from V and 13 bases from J, leaving 17 bases between. Germline lookup yields CDR1 SGHRS and CDR2 YFSETQ. This CDR3 contains 13 residues. DNA of the CDR3: TGCGCCAGCAGCATAGACCGGGTCCGGGGGCTGTTTTTT. Protein product: CASSIDRVRGLFF.

This clonotype appeared a few times. The chain links TRBV5-1 to TRBJ2-5, with 9 nucleotides matching TRBD2. Germline CDR1 reads SGHRS; CDR2 reads YFSETQ. The V segment lost 5 bases and the J segment 5 bases; nucleotides outside the gene matches: 4. The CDR3 is 13 residues long. The CDR3 is CASRSGGRETQYF. Here the CDR3 DNA reads TGCGCCAGCAGAAGCGGGGGGCGCGAGACCCAGTACTTC.